Shown below are 26 T cell receptor beta chains from a single sample sequenced in a study of cytomegalovirus exposure and HLA in healthy donors (dated by TCRdb to about 2017). Libraries were prepared through the immunoSEQ multiplex PCR assay. The clones in this table, taken by TCRdb from immuneACCESS, are in-frame only. Not every clone is retained; where verified, under half of the shortfall comes from an unresolved V gene, and the cause of the rest is unknown. The sample table lists about 190,000 clones, about 80% of them with a count of one. The ten most abundant clones make up roughly 7% of the sample. Sequencing was carried out using PBMCs. The receptor set was obtained from a man between 18 and 29 years old in good health and CMV-seropositive.

V usage is TRBV7-2 and J usage is TRBJ2-2, with TRBD2 matching 7 bases. V gave up 8 bases and J gave up 3 bases; unmatched junction bases: 3. The CDR3 length is 13 residues. CDR1 and CDR2 from the germline V gene are SGHTA and FQGNSA. The CDR3 coding sequence is TGTGCCAGCGGGAGGGTATACACCGGGGAGCTGTTTTTT. As protein: CASGRVYTGELFF.

For the CDR3, the DNA is TGTGCCAGCAGCCGGACAGGGGGGGGTCTCAATCAGCCCCAGCATTTT. Residues: CASSRTGGGLNQPQHF. This sequence joins TRBV2 and TRBJ1-5; 10 nucleotides match TRBD1. Germline V gives CDR1 SNHLY, CDR2 FYNNEI. V dropped 6 bases and J dropped 3; count of bases not matched to a gene: 8. The length of the CDR3 is 16 residues.

The chain is built from TRBV10-3 and TRBJ1-2, with D perhaps TRBD1 (6 bases). The CDR3 spans 14 residues. In germline, CDR1 is ENHRY, CDR2 SYGVKD. Trimming removed 6 bases at V and 4 bases at J, with 15 bases between. The chain's CDR3 is CAIRVEQGSYGYTF. In nucleotides, the CDR3 is TGTGCCATCAGAGTCGAACAGGGCTCCTATGGCTACACCTTC.

The CDR3 region has the DNA TGTGCCATCAGTGAGTTGGGACAGAACTATGGCTACACCTTC. Translation: CAISELGQNYGYTF. The chain carries TRBV10-3 and TRBJ1-2, with 7 nucleotides matching TRBD1. In germline, CDR1 is ENHRY, CDR2 SYGVKD. The CDR3 consists of 14 residues. Unmatched junction bases numbered 1, after V lost 1 base and J lost 2 bases.

This rearrangement joins TRBV6-5 to TRBJ1-1; TRBD1 is a possible D gene (5 bases). The CDR3 loop spans 15 amino acids. Trimming cost V 0 bases and J 0 bases, with 8 bases left between them. Germline V CDR1 and CDR2: MNHEY, SVGAGI. In nucleotides, the CDR3 is TGTGCCAGCAGTTACTCGACGGGGGTGAACACTGAAGCTTTCTTT. It specifies CASSYSTGVNTEAFF.

V and J are TRBV29-1 and TRBJ1-1; possibly TRBD1 for D (6 bases). V dropped 6 bases and J dropped 1 base, with 12 bases sitting between them. Germline V CDR1 and CDR2: SQVTM, ANQGSEA. This CDR3 region has 13 residues. Written as DNA, the CDR3 is TGCAGCGTCGTTGGGACACCGAACACTGAAGCTTTCTTT. Translated: CSVVGTPNTEAFF.

This clone has a count of ten or more. In DNA, the CDR3 is TGTGCCACCCGAGGGGACAGCCGCTACGAGCAGTACTTC. Encoded protein: CATRGDSRYEQYF. V gene TRBV6-1 combines with J gene TRBJ2-7; TRBD1 matches 7 bases. Germline assignment: CDR1 MNHNS and CDR2 SASEGT. V shed 10 bases, J shed 3 bases, and the junction held 9 bases outside the gene matches. This CDR3 spans 13 amino acids.

V is TRBV28 and J is TRBJ2-3; TRBD2 matches at 12 bases. The CDR3 runs 18 residues. Per germline, CDR1 MDHEN and CDR2 SYDVKM. Trimming at V came to 6 bases and at J to 1 base, leaving 11 bases not matched to a gene. CDR3: CASRPLAGGGFGTDTQYF. The CDR3, as DNA: TGTGCCAGCAGGCCACTAGCGGGAGGAGGCTTCGGCACAGATACGCAGTATTTT.

The chain has TRBV25-1 and TRBJ1-2; TRBD1 agrees at 8 bases. The CDR3 covers 14 residues. From germline, CDR1 is MGHDK and CDR2 SYGVNS. V shed 6 bases and J 8 bases; nucleotides not matched to a gene: 11. The CDR3 region is CASRVTGGEDGYTF. CDR3 DNA: TGTGCCAGCAGAGTCACAGGGGGGGAGGACGGCTACACCTTC.

The chain uses TRBV5-6 and TRBJ2-7, with a weak D call TRBD2 (6 bases). Between the trimmed V and J ends, which lost 2 bases and 5 bases, there was a span of 11 bases. This CDR3 contains 13 residues. Germline V CDR1 and CDR2: SGHDT, YYEEEE. CDR3 loop: CASSLSGRDEQYF. The CDR3 DNA follows: TGTGCCAGCAGCTTATCCGGGAGAGACGAGCAGTACTTC.

This chain links TRBV4-2 with TRBJ2-7, with 10 bases aligning to TRBD2. The CDR3 spans 15 residues. J gave up 4 bases and V 3 bases, and 6 bases lay outside the gene matches. The germline V gene encodes CDR1 LGHNA and CDR2 YNFKEQ. The CDR3 coding sequence is TGTGCCAGCAGCCAGAGCGGGACTAGCGCGTACGAGCAGTACTTC. Encoded protein: CASSQSGTSAYEQYF.

The CDR3 DNA is TGTGCCAGCAGCTCCTCCTCCTACGAGCAGTACTTC. It specifies CASSSSSYEQYF. The chain joins TRBV7-2 to TRBJ2-7, with D unresolved. The V and J ends lost 4 bases and 0 bases respectively, with 4 bases between them. Germline V gene lookup returns CDR1 SGHTA and CDR2 FQGNSA. There are 12 residues in the CDR3.

V is TRBV19 and J is TRBJ2-7; D is possibly TRBD2 (5 bases). CDR1 and CDR2 from the germline V gene are LNHDA and SQIVND (reference sequence). This CDR3 is built from 13 residues. V shed 8 bases and J shed 2 bases, with 13 bases lying between them. The CDR3 DNA follows: TGTGCCAGTGGATTAAGCGGACCCTACGAGCAGTACTTC. Its translation is CASGLSGPYEQYF.

This clone occurred once. The rearrangement uses TRBV7-6 and TRBJ2-1; D is unresolved. V was clipped by 5 bases and J by 8 bases, with 13 bases between them. Germline V gene sequence: CDR1 SGHVS, CDR2 FNYEAQ. CDR3 length: 13 residues. CDR3 region: CASSTQLYDEQFF. CDR3 nucleotide sequence: TGTGCCAGCAGCACCCAGTTGTACGATGAGCAGTTCTTC.

The chain employs TRBV7-9 and TRBJ2-1, with TRBD2 matching 10 bases. Germline V gives CDR1 SEHNR, CDR2 FQNEAQ (reference sequence). The CDR3 is 19 residues long. The V gene end was trimmed by 0 bases and the J gene end by 8 bases; junction bases not matched to a gene: 16. CDR3 sequence (DNA): TGTGCCAGCAGCTTAGCGTGGTGGAGGACTAGCGGTATGAGAGATGAGCAGTTCTTC. This sequence encodes CASSLAWWRTSGMRDEQFF.

The V gene is TRBV11-2, the J gene TRBJ2-5; D is perhaps TRBD1 (5 bases). Trimming cost V 4 bases and J 5 bases, with 17 bases left between them. This CDR3 contains 15 residues. CDR1 is SGHAT and CDR2 is FQNNGV in the germline V gene. The CDR3 spells CASSSSQGWGETQYF. The CDR3 DNA sequence: TGTGCCAGCAGCTCTTCCCAGGGTTGGGGTGAGACCCAGTACTTC.

The genes are TRBV28 and TRBJ2-3; a possible D gene is TRBD1 (6 bases). Between the trimmed V and J ends, which lost 7 bases and 4 bases, there was a span of 15 bases. The length of the CDR3 is 14 residues. The germline V gene has CDR1 MDHEN and CDR2 SYDVKM. The CDR3 DNA follows: TGTGCCAGCACCGTGAGAGAGGGGGCAGATACGCAGTATTTT. Amino acids: CASTVREGADTQYF.

This clone was counted between two and nine times. J is TRBJ2-5 and V is TRBV20-1; D remains unclear. Trimming cost V 6 bases and J 5 bases, with 10 bases left between them. The germline gives CDR1 DFQATT, CDR2 SNEGSKA (reference sequence). The CDR3 has 11 amino acids. CDR3: CSALEAETQYF. The CDR3 DNA reads as TGCAGTGCCTTAGAAGCGGAGACCCAGTACTTC.

This sequence joins TRBV5-1 and TRBJ2-2; 10 nucleotides match TRBD2. Germline lookup yields CDR1 SGHRS and CDR2 YFSETQ. With 0 bases clipped from V and 0 bases from J, the junction kept 2 bases outside the gene matches. CDR3 length equals 17 residues. CDR3 sequence: CASSLGLAGPNTGELFF. The DNA of the CDR3 is TGCGCCAGCAGCTTGGGACTAGCGGGCCCGAACACCGGGGAGCTGTTTTTT.

The chain links TRBV10-3 to TRBJ2-7; D perhaps matches TRBD2 (6 bases). Trimming removed 0 bases from V and 4 bases from J, with 13 bases in between. This CDR3 is built from 15 residues. Germline-derived CDR1 and CDR2 are ENHRY and SYGVKD. The CDR3 nucleotides are TGTGCCATCAGTGAGTCTGTGAGTAGCGGTTACGAGCAGTACTTC. Protein: CAISESVSSGYEQYF.

The gene calls are TRBV7-9 and TRBJ2-1; 10 bases are shared with TRBD1. Germline V gene data show CDR1 as SEHNR and CDR2 as FQNEAQ (reference sequence). This CDR3 has 14 amino acids. V gave up 7 bases and J gave up 3 bases; unmatched junction bases: 3. CDR3 protein: CASTRDRGYNEQFF. In DNA, the CDR3 is TGTGCCAGCACCCGGGACAGGGGCTACAATGAGCAGTTCTTC.

The V and J genes are TRBV10-3 and TRBJ2-2; TRBD2 matches at 8 bases. The CDR3 loop spans 19 amino acids. V lost 2 bases to trimming and J lost 7 bases; unmatched junction nucleotides: 18. From germline, CDR1 is ENHRY and CDR2 SYGVKD. DNA of the CDR3: TGTGCCATCAGTGAGAAACAGTTCGGAGCAGCGGGAGAGGTCGGGGAGCTGTTTTTT. Protein product: CAISEKQFGAAGEVGELFF.

The chain joins TRBV7-3 to TRBJ2-1; TRBD1 matches 8 bases. Germline V lookup: CDR1 SGHTA, CDR2 FQGTGA. The CDR3 loop spans 16 amino acids. V dropped 1 base and J dropped 2; count of bases not matched to a gene: 4. This chain's CDR3 is CASSLRPGGAYNEQFF. Written as DNA, the CDR3 is TGTGCCAGCAGCTTAAGGCCAGGGGGCGCCTACAATGAGCAGTTCTTC.

Worth noting for this clone: Other DNA sequences of this sample code for an identical CDR3. Here the CDR3 DNA reads TGTGCCAGCAGCGTCGCCAGAAACACCGGGGAGCTGTTTTTT. Encoded protein: CASSVARNTGELFF. The chain carries TRBV9 and TRBJ2-2, with D unresolved. Per germline, CDR1 SGDLS and CDR2 YYNGEE. The CDR3 loop spans 14 amino acids. The V and J ends lost 2 bases and 2 bases respectively, with 7 bases between them.

A note on this clone: The limits of the CDR3 on the DNA are not certain, so only TCRdb's listed CDR3 is given. This rearrangement joins TRBV5-1 to TRBJ1-2; the table gives TRBD1 as D, unverified against the DNA. The CDR3 comprises 14 residues, both ends counted. The germline CDR1 and CDR2 sequences are SGHRS and YFSETQ. CDR3 loop: CASSPSGQGDGYTF.

This clone was counted between two and nine times. In DNA, the CDR3 is TGTGCCAGCAGTTTCCGACTAGCGGGGGACGAGCAGTACTTC. It yields the protein CASSFRLAGDEQYF. The rearrangement links TRBV6-6 to TRBJ2-7, with 12 bases that match TRBD2. Trimming removed 4 bases from V and 5 bases from J; junction bases left unmatched: 3. Germline V CDR1 and CDR2: MNHNY, SVGAGI (reference sequence). This CDR3 comprises 14 residues.